This is a list of T cell receptor beta chains from one sample in a study of response to subunit inactivated influenza vaccine. One entry per CDR3 protein results from TCRdb running MiXCR on the RT-PCR reads. This sample has 650,000 to 700,000 distinct CDR3 sequences, with 15% to 19% found just once. The sequenced sample was PBMCs from blood, obtained roughly 13 days after vaccination. The receptors originated from a man over 45 who received an inactivated influenza vaccine. Both conserved end residues are part of each CDR3. D genes are given only for firm matches. Not every row has a clone size; where given, it reads once, few, many or a size class.

CDR3,DNA,D,V,J,size
CASSLRNSPSYEQYF,TGTGCCAGCAGCTTACGGAACAGCCCCTCCTACGAGCAGTACTTC,-,TRBV7-2,TRBJ2-7,-
CASSLAGGTTDTQYF,TGCGCCAGCAGCTTGGCCGGGGGGACCACAGATACGCAGTATTTT,TRBD2,TRBV5-1,TRBJ2-3,few
CSARDGQASNTGELFF,TGCAGTGCTAGAGATGGACAGGCTTCGAACACCGGGGAGCTGTTTTTT,TRBD1,TRBV20-1,TRBJ2-2,few
CASNPGPHYEQYF,TGTGCCAGCAACCCCGGGCCCCACTACGAGCAGTACTTC,-,TRBV7-9,TRBJ2-7,few
CASSFSGQVSGANVLTF,TGTGCCAGCAGCTTCTCTGGACAGGTCTCTGGGGCCAACGTCCTGACTTTC,TRBD1,TRBV7-9,TRBJ2-6,few
CSVEDPRKQGAGELFF,TGCAGCGTTGAAGATCCTCGTAAACAGGGTGCCGGGGAGCTGTTTTTT,-,TRBV29-1,TRBJ2-2,-
CASILDRLENTGELFF,TGCGCCAGCATCTTGGACAGGCTAGAGAACACCGGGGAGCTGTTTTTT,TRBD1,TRBV5-1,TRBJ2-2,few
CASSFRVEAGESTDTQYF,TGTGCCAGCAGTTTTCGGGTCGAGGCGGGAGAGTCGACAGATACGCAGTATTTT,TRBD2,TRBV28,TRBJ2-3,-
CSARDRNGQPQHF,TGCAGTGCTAGAGACCGCAACGGTCAGCCCCAGCATTTT,-,TRBV20-1,TRBJ1-5,few
CSMGDGPELFF,TGCAGCATGGGGGACGGACCGGAGCTGTTTTTT,-,TRBV29-1,TRBJ2-2,-
CASSQDSRQGTSYEQYF,TGCGCCAGCAGCCAAGATAGCCGGCAGGGCACATCCTACGAGCAGTACTTC,-,TRBV4-1,TRBJ2-7,few
CASRARGSYNSPLHF,TGTGCCAGCAGGGCCCGGGGCAGTTATAATTCACCCCTCCACTTT,-,TRBV6-1,TRBJ1-6,-